These 28 T cell receptor beta chains were sequenced from one sample in a study of cytomegalovirus exposure and HLA in healthy donors. PCR involved 60 Vbeta and 13 Jbeta primers. This table comes from immunoSEQ multiplex PCR, and its TCRdb copy is limited to in-frame clones, with some not included. Of about 170,000 clones in the sample, 55% to 75% are singletons; the top ten hold 2% to 2.5%. Specimen: PBMCs. Every receptor here comes from a human donor in good health.

V and J are TRBV15 and TRBJ2-2; D is ambiguous. The germline V and J ends were trimmed by 5 bases and 0 bases, with 10 bases remaining between them. CDR3 length equals 15 residues. CDR1 is LNHNV and CDR2 is YYDKDF in the germline V gene (reference sequence). The CDR3 spells CATSRLDSNTGELFF. In DNA, the CDR3 is TGTGCCACCAGCCGACTTGATTCGAACACCGGGGAGCTGTTTTTT.

The chain combines TRBV7-6 with TRBJ1-1, with TRBD1 as a possible D gene (5 bases). Germline assignment: CDR1 SGHVS and CDR2 FNYEAQ. The V gene lost 4 bases and the J gene lost 1 base, with 7 bases spanning the gap. CDR3 length: 13 residues. The CDR3 sequence: CASSSGGNTEAFF. The CDR3 nucleotides are TGTGCCAGCAGCTCCGGGGGGAACACTGAAGCTTTCTTT.

The chain employs TRBV7-4 and TRBJ1-1; TRBD1 matches at 7 bases. The germline V gene has CDR1 SGHVT and CDR2 SQSDAQ. V was pared by 7 bases and J by 4 bases, with 9 bases of the junction left unmatched. The CDR3 is 14 amino acids. The CDR3 DNA sequence: TGTGCCAGCACCCCTACAGGGGTTTGCACTGAAGCTTTCTTT. Translation: CASTPTGVCTEAFF.

This clone was detected a few times. The V and J genes are TRBV14 and TRBJ2-3; perhaps TRBD2 as D (6 bases). The V and J ends lost 0 bases and 4 bases respectively, with 14 bases between them. The germline V gene encodes CDR1 SGHDN and CDR2 FVKESK. This CDR3 spans 16 amino acids. CDR3 sequence (DNA): TGTGCCAGCAGCCAAGATATGGCCAGGGAGGCAGATACGCAGTATTTT. This gives the protein CASSQDMAREADTQYF.

Written as DNA, the CDR3 is TGCGCCAGCAGCTTGGCTATATCGGGTAACACTGAAGCTTTCTTT. Translating gives CASSLAISGNTEAFF. The chain has TRBV5-1 and TRBJ1-1; D remains unclear. The CDR3 consists of 15 residues. Between the trimmed V and J ends, which lost 0 bases and 2 bases, there was a span of 11 bases. CDR1 and CDR2 (germline): SGHRS, YFSETQ. Combining the CDR3 with reference TRBV5-1 and TRBJ1-1 gives the whole variable domain KAGVTQTPRYLIKTRGQQVTLSCSPISGHRSVSWYQQTPGQGLQFLFEYFSETQRNKGNFPGRFSGRQFSNSRSEMNVSTLELGDSALYLCASSLAISGNTEAFFGQGTRLTVV.

The sample holds a few counts of this clone. J is TRBJ2-7 and V is TRBV21-1; the table gives TRBD2 as D, unverified against the DNA. TRBV21-1 is shown as a pseudogene. The CDR3 is 15 residues long. CDR3 sequence reads: CASSNPSGLRDEQYF. The CDR3 coding sequence is TGTGCCAGCAGCAACCCTAGCGGGCTTAGAGACGAGCAGTACTTC.

The chain recombines TRBV6-5 with TRBJ1-3; 8 positions agree with TRBD1. Germline V lookup: CDR1 MNHEY, CDR2 SVGAGI. CDR3 length: 13 amino acids. V was clipped by 10 bases and J by 4 bases; unmatched bases: 6. The CDR3 sequence: CATTGGQGNTIYF. Here the CDR3 DNA reads TGTGCCACTACAGGGGGGCAAGGAAACACCATATATTTT.

V usage is TRBV6-5 and J usage is TRBJ1-1, with D possibly being TRBD1 (6 bases). V was pared by 0 bases and J by 8 bases, with 10 bases between. Germline V lookup: CDR1 MNHEY, CDR2 SVGAGI. The CDR3 extends over 13 amino acids. This CDR3 is CASSYSTGLEAFF. In DNA, the CDR3 is TGTGCCAGCAGTTACTCGACAGGACTCGAAGCTTTCTTT.

This chain uses TRBV5-6 with TRBJ2-5; 7 positions agree with TRBD1. Germline V gene sequence: CDR1 SGHDT, CDR2 YYEEEE. V gave up 4 bases and J gave up 7 bases; unmatched junction bases: 4. The CDR3 extends over 12 amino acids. CDR3 region: CASSANRGTQYF. CDR3 nucleotide sequence: TGTGCCAGCAGCGCCAACAGGGGGACCCAGTACTTC.

The chain uses TRBV7-9 and TRBJ1-1, with TRBD1 as a possible D gene (6 bases). This CDR3 spans 13 amino acids. CDR1 is SEHNR, CDR2 FQNEAQ, per germline (reference sequence). V was clipped by 1 base and J by 12 bases, with 15 bases between them. The CDR3 sequence is CASSLGAGAESFF. The CDR3 DNA reads as TGTGCCAGCAGCTTAGGGGCAGGGGCCGAGTCTTTCTTT. The variable domain in full, with the rest retrieved from reference TRBV7-9 and TRBJ1-1, is DTGVSQNPRHKITKRGQNVTFRCDPISEHNRLYWYRQTLGQGPEFLTYFQNEAQLEKSRLLSDRFSAERPKGSFSTLEIQRTEQGDSAMYLCASSLGAGAESFFGQGTRLTVV.

The rearrangement joins TRBV19 to TRBJ2-1; 8 bases are a match to TRBD2. Looked up from germline, CDR1 is LNHDA and CDR2 is SQIVND (reference sequence). The CDR3 consists of 14 residues. Germline trimming cut 1 base from V and 5 bases from J; bases unmatched to any gene: 1. CDR3 bases: TGTGCCAGTAGTATAGCGGGGGGGCACAATGAGCAGTTCTTC. Amino acid sequence: CASSIAGGHNEQFF. The full variable domain, with the rest looked up from reference TRBV19 and TRBJ2-1, is DGGITQSPKYLFRKEGQNVTLSCEQNLNHDAMYWYRQDPGQGLRLIYYSQIVNDFQKGDIAEGYSVSREKKESFPLTVTSAQKNPTAFYLCASSIAGGHNEQFFGPGTRLTVL.

The chain employs TRBV7-9 and TRBJ1-4; 7 bases agree with TRBD1. This CDR3 contains 16 residues. V trimming: 5 bases; J trimming: 5 bases; junction bases outside the gene matches: 11. Germline lookup yields CDR1 SEHNR and CDR2 FQNEAQ (reference sequence). The CDR3 nucleotides read TGTGCCAGCAGCACCGGACAGGCCCGGATGAATGAAAAACTGTTTTTT. Translation gives CASSTGQARMNEKLFF.

For the CDR3, the DNA is TGCAGCGTTGTTCTAGTCGAGCAGTACTTC. The encoded protein is CSVVLVEQYF. The rearrangement uses TRBV29-1 and TRBJ2-7; unclear D gene. CDR1 is SQVTM, CDR2 ANQGSEA, per germline. CDR3 length: 10 amino acids. Trimming stripped 4 bases from V and 6 bases from J, with 7 bases between.

The V gene is TRBV30, the J gene TRBJ2-5; 7 positions match TRBD1. The J call may be mistaken, given a closer DNA end match to TRBJ2-7. The CDR3 sequence is 11 residues long. CDR1 and CDR2 from the germline V gene are GTSNPN and SVGIG (reference sequence). The CDR3 sequence: CAWGQVYEQYF. CDR3 in DNA: TGTGCCTGGGGACAGGTCTACGAGCAGTACTTC.

The rearrangement links TRBV4-1 to TRBJ1-2; TRBD1 might be the D (6 bases). Trimming removed 3 bases at V and 8 bases at J, with 19 bases between. Germline V gene lookup returns CDR1 MGHRA and CDR2 YSYEKL. The CDR3 extends over 15 amino acids. The CDR3 loop reads CASSQPTGQLRGYTF. CDR3 coding DNA: TGCGCCAGCAGCCAGCCTACAGGGCAATTGAGGGGCTACACCTTC.

This clone was recorded a few times. The chain carries TRBV27 and TRBJ2-7, with 9 bases that match TRBD1. Germline assignment: CDR1 MNHEY and CDR2 SMNVEV (reference sequence). This CDR3 is 15 amino acids long. The J segment lost 3 bases and the V segment lost 8 bases, leaving 11 bases of the junction unmatched. CDR3: CASHPLGQGIYEQYF. The CDR3 DNA is TGTGCCAGCCATCCCCTGGGACAGGGTATCTACGAGCAGTACTTC.

V gene TRBV30 combines with J gene TRBJ1-3; D gene uncertain. The V end was cut by 1 base, the J end by 3 bases, with 13 bases between. Germline CDR1 reads GTSNPN; CDR2 reads SVGIG (reference sequence). The CDR3 runs 15 residues. The CDR3 DNA is TGTGCCTGGAGTGGAACATGGAGAAGTGGAAACACCATATATTTT. Amino acids: CAWSGTWRSGNTIYF.

V is TRBV30 and J is TRBJ2-7; tentative D call: TRBD2 (5 bases). Per germline, CDR1 GTSNPN and CDR2 SVGIG (reference sequence). V shed 2 bases and J shed 7 bases, with 9 bases lying between them. This CDR3 comprises 11 residues. The CDR3 nucleotides read TGTGCCTGGAGTTCACAGCGGGAGCAGTACTTC. Translated: CAWSSQREQYF.

The chain combines TRBV6-1 with TRBJ1-2, with a tentative D call TRBD1 (6 bases). Trimming removed 6 bases from V and 4 bases from J, with 12 bases in between. The CDR3 has 13 residues. The germline V gene encodes CDR1 MNHNS and CDR2 SASEGT. The chain's CDR3 is CASRGTGPYGYTF. The CDR3 DNA follows: TGTGCCAGCAGGGGAACAGGGCCCTATGGCTACACCTTC.

This chain links TRBV5-1 with TRBJ2-3, with 13 bases matching TRBD2. J lost 2 bases, V lost 4 bases, and 4 bases had no gene match. The CDR3 extends over 16 amino acids. Germline V gene lookup returns CDR1 SGHRS and CDR2 YFSETQ. CDR3 residues: CASSVGTSGNTDTQYF. The CDR3 DNA reads TGCGCCAGCAGCGTAGGGACTAGCGGGAACACAGATACGCAGTATTTT.

This clone was counted between two and nine times. The chain combines TRBV6-5 with TRBJ1-5; 7 nucleotides line up with TRBD1. After removal of 4 bases from V and 4 bases from J, the junction contained 7 bases not matched to a gene. Germline V gives CDR1 MNHEY, CDR2 SVGAGI. This CDR3 is built from 15 residues. The DNA for the CDR3 is TGTGCCAGCAGTTTATCCGGGACAGAAAATCAGCCCCAGCATTTT. Protein product: CASSLSGTENQPQHF.

A few counts support this clone. V is TRBV19 and J is TRBJ1-4; D gene unclear. Looked up from germline, CDR1 is LNHDA and CDR2 is SQIVND (reference sequence). CDR3 length equals 14 residues. The germline V and J ends were trimmed by 5 bases and 8 bases, with 15 bases remaining between them. The CDR3 region is CASSYDKSGEKLFF. The CDR3 DNA sequence: TGTGCCAGTAGTTACGATAAAAGTGGCGAAAAACTGTTTTTT.

The chain uses TRBV30 and TRBJ1-2; D is perhaps TRBD1 (6 bases). V lost 2 bases and J 2 bases, leaving 9 bases between the germline ends. CDR1 is GTSNPN, CDR2 SVGIG, per germline (reference sequence). The CDR3 loop spans 13 amino acids. In DNA, the CDR3 is TGTGCCTGGAGTCTCACAGGGAACTATGGCTACACCTTC. Translated, it gives CAWSLTGNYGYTF.

A note on this clone: The identical CDR3 is also encoded by other nucleotide sequences in the sample. The chain uses TRBV5-1 and TRBJ2-5; 9 bases map to TRBD1. Germline CDR1 and CDR2: SGHRS and YFSETQ. This CDR3 is built from 15 residues. The junction had 6 bases not matched to a gene; V was cut back by 4 bases and J by 2 bases. The CDR3 reads CASSLGQGPQETQYF. CDR3 DNA: TGCGCCAGCAGCCTGGGACAGGGCCCTCAAGAGACCCAGTACTTC.

The J gene is TRBJ2-5, the V gene TRBV7-2; tentative D call: TRBD2 (6 bases). Judging by the DNA end, TRBJ2-7 fits better; the J call may be wrong. Germline CDR1 is SGHTA and CDR2 is FQGNSA. The CDR3 extends over 14 amino acids. CDR3 nucleotide sequence: TGTGCCAGCAGCCGGGACTTGGGCGGCTACGAGCAGTACTTC. Encoded protein: CASSRDLGGYEQYF.

This clone was seen just once. This chain links TRBV4-1 with TRBJ1-1; 7 bases map to TRBD1. Germline assignment: CDR1 MGHRA and CDR2 YSYEKL. CDR3 size: 13 residues. The J segment lost 11 bases and the V segment lost 0 bases, leaving 6 bases of the junction unmatched. The CDR3 loop is CASSQEGGRGAFF. The CDR3 DNA reads TGCGCCAGCAGCCAAGAAGGGGGCCGGGGTGCTTTCTTT.

This chain joins TRBV4-1 and TRBJ2-3, with a possible D match to TRBD2 (6 bases). Germline assignment: CDR1 MGHRA and CDR2 YSYEKL. The CDR3 runs to 16 residues. With 2 bases removed from V and 6 bases from J, the gap between germline ends came to 18 bases. CDR3 in DNA: TGCGCCAGCAGCCAACCGACGGGAGCACGCAGCGATACGCAGTATTTT. It specifies CASSQPTGARSDTQYF.

CDR3 nucleotides: TGCGCCAGCAGCCAACCCGGGACAGGGGAGAGGGGCTATGGCTACACCTTC. This translates into CASSQPGTGERGYGYTF. The chain links TRBV4-1 to TRBJ1-2; the match to TRBD1 covers 10 bases. Germline CDR1 reads MGHRA; CDR2 reads YSYEKL. J was trimmed by 4 bases and V by 2 bases; bases with no gene match: 10. The CDR3 spans 17 residues.